Each of the 25 T cell receptor beta chains below was sequenced from the same sample in a study of OX40 agonist ivuxolimab in advanced cancers. The data were produced by immunoSEQ multiplex PCR, yet TCRdb's version contains in-frame clones alone and is incomplete. Of tens of thousands of clones in the sample, 90% to 95% are singletons; the top ten hold approximately 28%. Sequenced here: CD4+ or CD8+ T cells sorted from blood, sampled in a trial of the OX40 agonist ivuxolimab. The receptor source for this set is an adult with an advanced solid tumor such as melanoma, head and neck, liver or kidney cancer.

This clone was counted only a few times. The chain has TRBV9 and TRBJ2-1; TRBD2 matches 7 bases. This CDR3 region has 14 residues. The V gene's germline CDR1 is SGDLS and CDR2 YYNGEE. With 4 bases clipped from V and 4 bases from J, the junction kept 5 bases outside the gene matches. The CDR3 region has the DNA TGTGCCAGCAGCCTGGGAGGGGCGTACAATGAGCAGTTCTTC. Its translation is CASSLGGAYNEQFF.

The rearrangement uses TRBV13 and TRBJ2-7, with 10 bases identical to TRBD2. CDR3 length: 18 residues. After removal of 5 bases from V and 7 bases from J, the junction contained 20 bases not matched to a gene. Germline lookup yields CDR1 PRHDT and CDR2 FYEKMQ (reference sequence). For the CDR3, the DNA is TGTGCCAGCAGCCCGAGAGCTAGCGGGAGTCTGCTTTTGGGGGAGCAGTACTTC. It translates to CASSPRASGSLLLGEQYF.

This chain uses TRBV2 with TRBJ1-4; D not certain. Trimming cost V 6 bases and J 8 bases, with 19 bases left between them. Germline CDR1 and CDR2: SNHLY and FYNNEI. This CDR3 spans 15 amino acids. The CDR3 nucleotides are TGTGCCAGCAGCCAAACGGACGGCCTAGGAGAAAAACTGTTTTTT. Its translation is CASSQTDGLGEKLFF.

The table lists this clone with a count of one. This sequence joins TRBV9 and TRBJ2-1, with 10 nucleotides matching TRBD2. CDR3 length equals 15 residues. Germline lookup yields CDR1 SGDLS and CDR2 YYNGEE. V shed 0 bases and J 9 bases; nucleotides not matched to a gene: 6. The CDR3, as DNA: TGTGCCAGCAGCGTAGGGGCTAGCGGGAGTGGTGAGCAGTTCTTC. Its protein is CASSVGASGSGEQFF.

The chain links TRBV19 to TRBJ2-1; 14 bases match TRBD2. This CDR3 spans 13 amino acids. CDR1 and CDR2 from the germline V gene are LNHDA and SQIVND (reference sequence). V was pared by 7 bases and J by 8 bases, with 1 base of the junction left unmatched. The CDR3 spells CASKGLAGDEQFF. For the CDR3, the DNA is TGTGCCAGTAAGGGACTAGCGGGAGATGAGCAGTTCTTC. Combining the CDR3 with reference TRBV19 and TRBJ2-1 gives the whole variable domain DGGITQSPKYLFRKEGQNVTLSCEQNLNHDAMYWYRQDPGQGLRLIYYSQIVNDFQKGDIAEGYSVSREKKESFPLTVTSAQKNPTAFYLCASKGLAGDEQFFGPGTRLTVL.

V is TRBV5-6 and J is TRBJ2-1; a weak D match, TRBD2 (5 bases). CDR1 is SGHDT and CDR2 is YYEEEE in the germline V gene. Trimming took 2 bases from V and 6 from J, leaving 9 bases between them. The CDR3 extends over 13 amino acids. CDR3 DNA sequence: TGTGCCAGCAGCTTCGAGGGTGGCAATGAGCAGTTCTTC. Amino acids: CASSFEGGNEQFF.

This clone appeared once. This chain connects TRBV5-1 to TRBJ1-1; D is uncertain. The CDR3 totals 13 residues. V was shortened by 1 base and J by 7 bases, with 11 bases between the two germline ends. Germline CDR1 reads SGHRS; CDR2 reads YFSETQ. This CDR3 is CASSLTKGNEAFF. The CDR3 DNA reads as TGCGCCAGCAGCTTGACAAAAGGCAATGAAGCTTTCTTT.

This chain connects TRBV4-3 to TRBJ2-3; possible D gene TRBD2, 8 bases. The germline V gene encodes CDR1 LGHNA and CDR2 YSLEER. The ends were cut back, 0 bases at V and 4 bases at J, with 17 bases in the middle. The CDR3 length is 17 residues. CDR3 sequence reads: CASSQEGQRELADTQYF. DNA for the CDR3: TGCGCCAGCAGCCAAGAGGGACAGCGGGAGCTTGCAGATACGCAGTATTTT.

This sequence joins TRBV2 and TRBJ2-2, with a weak D call TRBD2 (6 bases). Trimming stripped 4 bases from V and 2 bases from J, with 14 bases between. The CDR3 contains 16 residues. The germline CDR1 and CDR2 sequences are SNHLY and FYNNEI. The CDR3 loop reads CASSGAGTANTGELFF. CDR3 nucleotide sequence: TGTGCCAGCAGTGGGGCGGGGACCGCCAACACCGGGGAGCTGTTTTTT.

This clone was recorded only once. This chain joins TRBV9 and TRBJ2-1; 7 bases line up with TRBD2. Germline trimming cut 0 bases from V and 0 bases from J; bases unmatched to any gene: 12. There are 19 residues in the CDR3. Germline V CDR1 and CDR2: SGDLS, YYNGEE. CDR3 sequence (DNA): TGTGCCAGCAGCGTAGCAGCAGGGAGCGGGATTCGCTCCTACAATGAGCAGTTCTTC. Its protein is CASSVAAGSGIRSYNEQFF.

The rearrangement joins TRBV30 to TRBJ2-2; D unresolved. The CDR3 extends over 12 amino acids. CDR1 and CDR2 from the germline V gene are GTSNPN and SVGIG (reference sequence). Trimming shortened V by 1 base and J by 7 bases, and 7 bases separated the two germline ends. The CDR3 DNA sequence: TGTGCCTGGAGTGGCCCCCGCGGGGAGCTGTTTTTT. This sequence encodes CAWSGPRGELFF.

The chain couples TRBV6-5 to TRBJ2-1; 8 bases align to TRBD1. The CDR3 covers 15 residues. The junction had 3 bases not matched to a gene; V was cut back by 5 bases and J by 0 bases. From germline, CDR1 is MNHEY and CDR2 SVGAGI. The CDR3 spells CASSMTGDSYNEQFF. CDR3 coding DNA: TGTGCCAGCAGTATGACAGGGGACTCCTACAATGAGCAGTTCTTC.

Comments on this clone: Different DNA sequences within this sample yield the same CDR3. CDR3 loop: CASSMGNTEAFF. As DNA, the CDR3 is TGTGCCAGTAGTATGGGCAACACTGAAGCTTTCTTT. The chain combines TRBV19 with TRBJ1-1; D remains unclear. V lost 3 bases, J lost 2 bases, and 4 bases lay in between. CDR1 is LNHDA, CDR2 SQIVND, per germline (reference sequence). This CDR3 is built from 12 residues.

The chain couples TRBV5-4 to TRBJ2-1; weak D call: TRBD1 (5 bases). The germline V and J ends were trimmed by 1 base and 8 bases, with 13 bases remaining between them. Germline V CDR1 and CDR2: SGHNT, YYREEE (reference sequence). This CDR3 is 14 amino acids long. CDR3 sequence: CASSLTGMLDEQFF. Here the CDR3 DNA reads TGTGCCAGCAGCTTGACAGGTATGCTCGATGAGCAGTTCTTC.

V usage is TRBV6-1 and J usage is TRBJ2-1; D perhaps matches TRBD1 (6 bases). V lost 7 bases and J lost 1, with 14 bases in between. The CDR3 runs to 15 residues. The germline CDR1 and CDR2 sequences are MNHNS and SASEGT. CDR3 protein: CASKRTVVSYNEQFF. CDR3 sequence (DNA): TGTGCCAGCAAAAGGACAGTCGTGTCCTACAATGAGCAGTTCTTC.

The CDR3, as DNA: TGTGCCATAGGACAGGGGGAGACTGAAGCTTTCTTT. Its protein is CAIGQGETEAFF. V and J are TRBV10-3 and TRBJ1-1; TRBD1 matches at 10 bases. The V and J ends lost 9 bases and 5 bases, in that order; junction bases with no gene match: 3. Per germline, CDR1 ENHRY and CDR2 SYGVKD. This CDR3 has 12 residues.

The chain carries TRBV29-1 and TRBJ1-2, with 9 bases that match TRBD1. This CDR3 is 15 amino acids long. V shed 4 bases and J 0 bases; nucleotides not matched to a gene: 6. CDR1 is SQVTM and CDR2 is ANQGSEA in the germline V gene. The CDR3 region is CSVVAGTGTNYGYTF. The CDR3, as DNA: TGCAGCGTTGTTGCCGGGACAGGGACTAACTATGGCTACACCTTC.

V is TRBV7-2 and J is TRBJ2-5, with D perhaps TRBD1 (6 bases). The CDR3 contains 14 residues. V gave up 5 bases and J gave up 5 bases, with 15 bases separating them. From germline, CDR1 is SGHTA and CDR2 FQGNSA. CDR3 coding DNA: TGTGCCAGCAGCCGCCCAGGGGTCGGGGAGACCCAGTACTTC. Translated: CASSRPGVGETQYF.

This chain links TRBV19 with TRBJ2-5; D remains ambiguous. The V gene lost 6 bases and the J gene lost 5 bases, with 10 bases spanning the gap. This CDR3 is built from 12 residues. Germline V gene sequence: CDR1 LNHDA, CDR2 SQIVND (reference sequence). The CDR3 nucleotides read TGTGCCAGTAGCGTGATTGGGGAGACCCAGTACTTC. This gives the protein CASSVIGETQYF.

The chain joins TRBV28 to TRBJ2-7, with unresolved D. The CDR3 extends over 13 amino acids. V was clipped by 2 bases and J by 4 bases, with 9 bases between them. The germline CDR1 and CDR2 sequences are MDHEN and SYDVKM. The CDR3 here is CASSLVGVYEQYF. In DNA form, the CDR3 reads TGTGCCAGCAGTTTAGTCGGTGTATACGAGCAGTACTTC.

The V and J genes are TRBV7-6 and TRBJ1-4; no firm D call. Germline V CDR1 and CDR2: SGHVS, FNYEAQ. The length of the CDR3 is 18 residues. V was trimmed by 0 bases and J by 8 bases, leaving 22 bases between them. CDR3 in amino acids: CASSLASFPGDLGEKLFF. CDR3 coding DNA: TGTGCCAGCAGCTTAGCGTCGTTCCCAGGCGATCTTGGGGAAAAACTGTTTTTT. Full variable domain (missing parts from reference TRBV7-6 and TRBJ1-4): GAGVSQSPRYKVTKRGQDVALRCDPISGHVSLYWYRQALGQGPEFLTYFNYEAQQDKSGLPNDRFSAERPEGSISTLTIQRTEQRDSAMYRCASSLASFPGDLGEKLFFGSGTQLSVL.

This clone was found a few times. The chain combines TRBV7-3 with TRBJ2-2, with 10 positions matching TRBD1. The V gene end was trimmed by 5 bases and the J gene end by 4 bases; junction bases not matched to a gene: 7. The CDR3 runs to 16 residues. CDR1 and CDR2 (germline): SGHTA, FQGTGA. The CDR3 reads CASSPPGQGPTGELFF. DNA for the CDR3: TGTGCCAGCAGCCCCCCGGGACAGGGGCCCACCGGGGAGCTGTTTTTT. Using reference TRBV7-3 and TRBJ2-2 for the parts outside the CDR3, the full variable domain is GAGVSQTPSNKVTEKGKYVELRCDPISGHTALYWYRQSLGQGPEFLIYFQGTGAADDSGLPNDRFFAVRPEGSVSTLKIQRTERGDSAVYLCASSPPGQGPTGELFFGEGSRLTVL.

The chain couples TRBV19 to TRBJ2-5, with 7 bases that match TRBD1. V dropped 5 bases and J dropped 4; count of bases not matched to a gene: 4. Germline CDR1 is LNHDA and CDR2 is SQIVND (reference sequence). This CDR3 region has 13 residues. The CDR3 spells CASSWDSSETQYF. The CDR3 DNA is TGTGCCAGTAGTTGGGACAGTTCAGAGACCCAGTACTTC.

The CDR3 DNA sequence: TGTGCCACCAGCAGAGAATGGGTCACTGAAGCTTTCTTT. It is translated as CATSREWVTEAFF. This rearrangement joins TRBV15 to TRBJ1-1; D unresolved. Looked up from germline, CDR1 is LNHNV and CDR2 is YYDKDF (reference sequence). The V and J ends lost 0 bases and 4 bases respectively, with 6 bases between them. The CDR3 consists of 13 residues.

V and J are TRBV6-1 and TRBJ2-1; D gene unclear. V was cut by 8 bases and J by 11 bases, with 25 bases left in between. CDR3 length: 15 residues. CDR1 is MNHNS and CDR2 is SASEGT in the germline V gene. The CDR3 spells CASGVGTGYRTKQFF. The CDR3, as DNA: TGTGCCAGCGGAGTGGGTACCGGTTATCGGACCAAGCAGTTCTTC.